This record looks at one T cell receptor (beta chain) sequence and its context. It has no known antigen specificity. Per-base qualities were not stored, and no clone one base away is much larger. One collaborating source in Seattle enrolled patients while the patients were actively infected and followed the patients over time throughout the course of disease. Each collaborating institution followed its own protocols to collect whole blood in K2EDTA tubes. Collaborator samples were shipped for TCRbeta analysis as frozen whole blood, isolated PBMCs, or DNA extracted from either sample type. CDR1 and CDR2, looked up from the germline V gene (reference sequence), are LGHDT and YNNKEL. The CDR3 contains 14 residues, cysteine and phenylalanine counted. The only DNA kept is the CDR3, 42 bases in frame from the first base. Between the V and J ends, shortened by 1 base and 1 base respectively, the junction contains 7 bases.

This entry comes from a study of blood T cell repertoires in COVID-19 (TCRdb year 2020). General notes on the study: The collaborator samples originated in the United States, Italy and Spain and spanned the acute and convalescent phases of COVID-19. The material from the prospective study consisted of cDNA or gDNA derived from T cells, B-cell-depleted T cells, or PBMCs. Deeply sampled blood TCRbeta repertoires from subjects exposed to, actively infected with, or recovered from COVID-19 were included in the dataset. The repertoires were released in a freely available public database intended as a resource for research on the immune response to SARS-CoV-2. Samples came from the ongoing ImmuneRACE study (first 160 participants) plus 1,254 subjects from 6 global collaborators. The sample metadata nearly always contained a de-identified subject ID, COVID-19 status, age in years and sex. Where available, HLA class I and class II types were obtained from metadata supplied by the sample provider rather than from assay-based typing.

What the work shows at the level of the full study, not this receptor alone: How much clinical and demographic metadata was included differed by source and by participant, and the metadata was provided uncurated.

TCRbeta CDR3 regions were amplified from genomic DNA using the immunoSEQ Assay, a bias-controlled multiplex PCR. As for the original processing: The number of nucleated cells in each sample was estimated from the amplification of reference gene primers within the assay. Sequence reads were collapsed and filtered to measure the absolute abundance of every unique TCRbeta CDR3 rearrangement. Productive Simpson clonality was computed per sample as the square root of Simpson's diversity index over productive rearrangements. The table comes from immuneACCESS by way of TCRdb, which keeps in-frame sequences with V and J called. Part of the clones is missing from these tables; in studies checked, under half for an unresolved V gene and the rest for unknown reasons. V, J and clone size reflect that table, while D and trimming were determined from the DNA. This sample lists roughly 380,000 clones; approximately 89% were detected once. Of the sample, roughly 4% falls within the top ten clones.

Sequenced input: peripheral blood. The V and J segments used are TRBV3-1 (or the pseudogene TRBV3-2) and TRBJ1-1, with TRBD1 as a weak D call on 5 bases. This clonotype originated in a woman aged 55-69 years with COVID-19, enrolled during active disease. The DNA sequence follows: TGTGCCAGCAGCCAAGGACAGCCGAACACTGAAGCTTTCTTT. Its protein product is CASSQGQPNTEAFF.